This TCR beta chain was identified in a study of metastatic and nonmetastatic thyroid tumors. Across the whole study: Repertoires of blood and of tissue (tumor or nodule) from malignant and benign thyroid patients were compared. Whole-study findings and limits: Benign nodules reportedly had significantly lower TCR beta diversity than malignant thyroid tumors in blood and tumor.

Methods used by the authors: Across clinicopathological groups, CDR3 differences served as the basis for building a distant-metastasis classifier for papillary thyroid cancer. TCRdb re-called clones via MiXCR from the PCR reads. TCRdb's processing, not the authors' own work, is the source of the V and J calls. The sample contains about 85,000 clones, around 7.8% of which appear only once. This clone was seen at least ten times. Its antigen is unknown. No patient had received any treatment before thyroid surgery. Germline V gives CDR1 SGHDT, CDR2 YYEEEE. The CDR3 runs to 15 residues. Trimming took 4 bases from V and 7 from J; bases not matched to a gene: 11.

The sequenced material came from blood. This clonotype was sampled from a female donor with papillary thyroid cancer or a benign thyroid nodule (not recorded which). Some clones in this sample may be carry-over from other donors' samples. The V and J genes are TRBV5-6 and TRBJ1-3, with 7 bases aligning to TRBD1. The CDR3 nucleotides read TGTGCCAGCAGCCCTAGACAGGGCTGGAGGAACACCATATATTTT. This codes for CASSPRQGWRNTIYF.